The T cell receptor beta chain described here comes from a study of T cell changes during pregnancy in multiple sclerosis (dated by TCRdb to the late 2010s). Describing the broader study: The study examined how the T cell repertoire changed over the course of pregnancy in women with multiple sclerosis.

V drops 5 bases and J drops 4 bases, leaving 9 bases in between. Sequences SGHRS (CDR1) and YFSETQ (CDR2) are obtained from the germline V gene. Spanning cysteine to phenylalanine, the CDR3 consists of 12 amino acids. Here the CDR3 DNA is all that survives: 36 bases in frame from base 1. Library method: the immunoSEQ multiplex PCR assay. The table was pulled from immuneACCESS by TCRdb, which kept in-frame rearrangements only. Such tables lose some clones; where checked, under half of the loss comes from unresolved V genes, and the rest has no known cause. In all, the sample holds around 51,000 clones, and approximately 94% of those were seen once. The ten top clones hold 0.55% to 0.75% of the sample. Regarding this clone: Its antigen remains unidentified. No clone much larger than this one lies a single base away; base qualities are absent.

This TCR came from a female donor with multiple sclerosis, enrolled in a pregnancy study. The rearrangement combines TRBV5-1 with TRBJ1-1, with the D segment identity uncertain. This sample comprised CD4+ T cells from peripheral blood mononuclear cells, obtained in the second trimester of pregnancy. Here the CDR3 is given as CASSPGVTEAFF. The DNA reads TGCGCCAGCAGTCCGGGTGTCACTGAAGCTTTCTTT.